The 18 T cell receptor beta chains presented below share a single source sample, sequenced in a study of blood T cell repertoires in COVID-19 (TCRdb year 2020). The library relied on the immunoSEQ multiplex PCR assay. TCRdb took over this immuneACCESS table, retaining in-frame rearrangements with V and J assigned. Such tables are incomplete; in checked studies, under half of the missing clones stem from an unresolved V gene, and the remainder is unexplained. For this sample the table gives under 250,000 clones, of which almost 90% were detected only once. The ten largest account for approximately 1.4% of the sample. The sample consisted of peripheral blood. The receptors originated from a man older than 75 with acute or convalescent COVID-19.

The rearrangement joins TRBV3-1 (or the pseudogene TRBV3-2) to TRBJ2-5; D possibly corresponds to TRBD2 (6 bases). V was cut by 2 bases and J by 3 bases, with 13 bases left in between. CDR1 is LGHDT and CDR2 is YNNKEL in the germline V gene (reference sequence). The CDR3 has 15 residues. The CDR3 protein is CASSQNGRTEETQYF. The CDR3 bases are TGTGCCAGCAGCCAAAACGGGAGAACTGAAGAGACCCAGTACTTC.

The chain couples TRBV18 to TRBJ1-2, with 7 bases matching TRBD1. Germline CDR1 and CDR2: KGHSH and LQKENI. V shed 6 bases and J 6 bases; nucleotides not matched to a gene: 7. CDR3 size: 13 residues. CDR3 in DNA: TGTGCCAGCTCTCGTACAGGGGATAATGGCTACACCTTC. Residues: CASSRTGDNGYTF.

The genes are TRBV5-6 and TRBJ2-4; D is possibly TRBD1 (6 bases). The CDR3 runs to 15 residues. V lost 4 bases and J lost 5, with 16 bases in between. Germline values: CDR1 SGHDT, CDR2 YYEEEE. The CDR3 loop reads CASSTFGTPENIQYF. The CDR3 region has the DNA TGTGCCAGCAGCACCTTCGGGACACCCGAAAACATTCAGTACTTC.

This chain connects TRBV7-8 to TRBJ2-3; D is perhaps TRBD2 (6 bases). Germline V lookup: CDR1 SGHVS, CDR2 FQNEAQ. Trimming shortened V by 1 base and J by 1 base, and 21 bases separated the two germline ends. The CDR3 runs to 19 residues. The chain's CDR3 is CASSLEAPLDPGGTDTQYF. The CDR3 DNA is TGTGCCAGCAGCTTAGAGGCCCCCCTAGACCCGGGGGGCACAGATACGCAGTATTTT.

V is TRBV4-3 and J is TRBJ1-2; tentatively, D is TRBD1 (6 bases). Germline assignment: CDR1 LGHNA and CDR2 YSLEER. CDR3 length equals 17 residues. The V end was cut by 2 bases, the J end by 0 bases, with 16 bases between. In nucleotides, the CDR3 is TGCGCCAGCAGCCAAAGGCCCGGGACAACCGCTAACTATGGCTACACCTTC. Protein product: CASSQRPGTTANYGYTF.

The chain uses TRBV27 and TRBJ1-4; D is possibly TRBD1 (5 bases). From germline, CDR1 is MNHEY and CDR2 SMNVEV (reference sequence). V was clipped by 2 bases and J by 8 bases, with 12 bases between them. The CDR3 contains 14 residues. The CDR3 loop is CASSLRQGREKLFF. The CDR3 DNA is TGTGCCAGCAGTTTAAGGCAGGGAAGGGAAAAACTGTTTTTT.

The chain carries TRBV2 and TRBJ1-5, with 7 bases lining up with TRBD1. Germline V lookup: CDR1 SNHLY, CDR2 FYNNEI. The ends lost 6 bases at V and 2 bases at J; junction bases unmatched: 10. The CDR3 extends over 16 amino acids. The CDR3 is CASRGDRARGNQPQHF. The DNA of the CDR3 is TGTGCCAGCAGAGGAGACAGGGCGAGGGGCAATCAGCCCCAGCATTTT. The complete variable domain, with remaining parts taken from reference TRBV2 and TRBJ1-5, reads EPEVTQTPSHQVTQMGQEVILRCVPISNHLYFYWYRQILGQKVEFLVSFYNNEISEKSEIFDDQFSVERPDGSNFTLKIRSTKLEDSAMYFCASRGDRARGNQPQHFGDGTRLSIL.

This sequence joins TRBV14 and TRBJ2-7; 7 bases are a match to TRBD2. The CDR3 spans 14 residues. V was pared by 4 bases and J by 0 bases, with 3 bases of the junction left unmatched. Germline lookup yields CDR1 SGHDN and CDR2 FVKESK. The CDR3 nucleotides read TGTGCCAGCAGCCTGGGGAGGGGCTCCTACGAGCAGTACTTC. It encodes CASSLGRGSYEQYF.

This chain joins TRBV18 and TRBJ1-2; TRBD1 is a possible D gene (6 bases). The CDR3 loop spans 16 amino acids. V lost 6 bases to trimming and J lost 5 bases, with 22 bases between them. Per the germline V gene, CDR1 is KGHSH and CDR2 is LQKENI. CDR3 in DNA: TGTGCCAGCTCGCCCGACAGGTCCGCTACAATATATGGCTACACCTTC. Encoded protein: CASSPDRSATIYGYTF. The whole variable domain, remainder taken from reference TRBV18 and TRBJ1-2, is NAGVMQNPRHLVRRRGQEARLRCSPMKGHSHVYWYRQLPEEGLKFMVYLQKENIIDESGMPKERFSAEFPKEGPSILRIQQVVRGDSAAYFCASSPDRSATIYGYTFGSGTRLTVV.

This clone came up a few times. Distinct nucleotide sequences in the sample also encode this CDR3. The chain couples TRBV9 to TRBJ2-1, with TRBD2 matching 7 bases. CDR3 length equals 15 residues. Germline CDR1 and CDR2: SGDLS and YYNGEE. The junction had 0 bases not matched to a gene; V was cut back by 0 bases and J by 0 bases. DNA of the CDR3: TGTGCCAGCAGCGTAGGGGGGGGCTCCTACAATGAGCAGTTCTTC. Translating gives CASSVGGGSYNEQFF.

The CDR3 nucleotides read TGTGCCAGCAGCTTAAGGACAGCCGAAGGGACCCAGTACTTC. This codes for CASSLRTAEGTQYF. The rearrangement links TRBV7-9 to TRBJ2-5, with D tentatively TRBD1 (6 bases). The length of the CDR3 is 14 residues. Germline values: CDR1 SEHNR, CDR2 FQNEAQ (reference sequence). Trimming shortened V by 2 bases and J by 7 bases, and 14 bases separated the two germline ends.

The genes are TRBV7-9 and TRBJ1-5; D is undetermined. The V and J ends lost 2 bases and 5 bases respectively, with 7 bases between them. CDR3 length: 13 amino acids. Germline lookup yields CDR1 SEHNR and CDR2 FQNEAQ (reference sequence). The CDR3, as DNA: TGTGCCAGCAGCTTAAACACAGATCAGCCCCAGCATTTT. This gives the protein CASSLNTDQPQHF.

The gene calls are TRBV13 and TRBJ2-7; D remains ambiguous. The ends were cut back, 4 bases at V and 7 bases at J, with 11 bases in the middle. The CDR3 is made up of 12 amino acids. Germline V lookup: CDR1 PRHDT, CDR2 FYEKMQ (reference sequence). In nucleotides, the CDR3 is TGTGCCAGCAGCTCCGTGTCGCGAGAGCAGTACTTC. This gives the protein CASSSVSREQYF.

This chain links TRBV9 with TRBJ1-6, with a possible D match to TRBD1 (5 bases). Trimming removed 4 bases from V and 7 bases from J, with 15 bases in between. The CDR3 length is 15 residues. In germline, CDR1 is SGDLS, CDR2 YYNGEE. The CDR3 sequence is CASSLWGGENSPLHF. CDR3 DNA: TGTGCCAGCAGCCTCTGGGGGGGGGAAAATTCACCCCTCCACTTT.

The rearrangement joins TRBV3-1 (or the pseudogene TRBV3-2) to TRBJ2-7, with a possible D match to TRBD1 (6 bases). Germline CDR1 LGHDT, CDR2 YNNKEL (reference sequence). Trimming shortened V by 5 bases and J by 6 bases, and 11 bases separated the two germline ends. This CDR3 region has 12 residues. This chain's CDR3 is CASSVRRGEQYF. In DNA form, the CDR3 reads TGTGCCAGCAGCGTCCGCAGGGGCGAGCAGTACTTC.

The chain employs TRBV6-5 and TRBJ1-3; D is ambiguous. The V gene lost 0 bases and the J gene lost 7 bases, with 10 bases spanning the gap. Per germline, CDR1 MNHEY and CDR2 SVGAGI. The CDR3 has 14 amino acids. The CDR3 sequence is CASSYSPVANTIYF. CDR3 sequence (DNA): TGTGCCAGCAGTTACTCCCCCGTAGCGAACACCATATATTTT.

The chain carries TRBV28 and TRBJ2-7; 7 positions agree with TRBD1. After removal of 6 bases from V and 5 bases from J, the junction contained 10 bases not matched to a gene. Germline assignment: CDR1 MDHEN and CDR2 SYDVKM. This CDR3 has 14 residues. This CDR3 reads CASRNGDRVHEQYF. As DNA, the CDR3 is TGTGCCAGCAGAAATGGTGACAGGGTCCACGAGCAGTACTTC.

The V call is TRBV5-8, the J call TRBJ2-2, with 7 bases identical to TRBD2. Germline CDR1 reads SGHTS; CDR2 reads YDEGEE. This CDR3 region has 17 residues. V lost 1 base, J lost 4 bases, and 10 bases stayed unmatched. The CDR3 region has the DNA TGTGCCAGCAGCTTGCCAGGGCGGGAGTGGGTCACCGGGGAGCTGTTTTTT. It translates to CASSLPGREWVTGELFF.